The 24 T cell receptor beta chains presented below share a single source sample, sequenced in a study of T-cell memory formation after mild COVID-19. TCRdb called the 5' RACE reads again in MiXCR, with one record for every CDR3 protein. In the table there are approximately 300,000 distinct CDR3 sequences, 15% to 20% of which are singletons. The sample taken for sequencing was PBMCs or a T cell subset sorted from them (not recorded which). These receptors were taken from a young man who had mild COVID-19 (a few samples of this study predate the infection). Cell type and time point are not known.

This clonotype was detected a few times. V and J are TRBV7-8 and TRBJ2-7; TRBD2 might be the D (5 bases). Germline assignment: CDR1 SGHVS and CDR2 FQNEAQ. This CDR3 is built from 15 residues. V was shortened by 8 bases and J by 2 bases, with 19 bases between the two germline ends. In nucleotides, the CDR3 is TGTGCCAGCGCCGGGCGGGCGGATGTTGCCTACGAGCAGTACGTC. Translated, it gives CASAGRADVAYEQYV.

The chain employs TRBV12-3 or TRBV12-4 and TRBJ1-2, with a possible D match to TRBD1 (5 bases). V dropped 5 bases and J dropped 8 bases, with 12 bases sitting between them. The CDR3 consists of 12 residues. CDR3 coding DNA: TGTGCCAGCAGTACAGGTTCGGGAGGCTACACCTTC. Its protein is CASSTGSGGYTF.

Here the CDR3 DNA reads TGTGCCAGCGGAGACAGGGGTCAGAACACTGAAGCTTTCTTT. Protein sequence: CASGDRGQNTEAFF. This chain uses TRBV7-2 with TRBJ1-1; 8 nucleotides agree with TRBD1. V was pared by 8 bases and J by 1 base, with 6 bases of the junction left unmatched. Germline V gives CDR1 SGHTA, CDR2 FQGNSA. The length of the CDR3 is 14 residues.

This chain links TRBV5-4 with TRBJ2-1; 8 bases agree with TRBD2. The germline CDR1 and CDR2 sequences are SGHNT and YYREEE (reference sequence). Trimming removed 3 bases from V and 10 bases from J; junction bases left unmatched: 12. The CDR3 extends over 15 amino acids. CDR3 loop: CASSSLNGGAGEQFF. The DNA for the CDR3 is TGTGCCAGCAGCTCGCTTAACGGGGGGGCTGGGGAGCAGTTCTTC.

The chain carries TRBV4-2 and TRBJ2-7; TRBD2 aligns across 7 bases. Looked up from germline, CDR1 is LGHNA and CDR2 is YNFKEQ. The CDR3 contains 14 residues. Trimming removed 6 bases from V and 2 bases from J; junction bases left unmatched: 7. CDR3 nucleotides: TGTGCCAGCAGTTCAGCGGGGAAACCCTACGAGCAGTACTTC. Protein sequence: CASSSAGKPYEQYF.

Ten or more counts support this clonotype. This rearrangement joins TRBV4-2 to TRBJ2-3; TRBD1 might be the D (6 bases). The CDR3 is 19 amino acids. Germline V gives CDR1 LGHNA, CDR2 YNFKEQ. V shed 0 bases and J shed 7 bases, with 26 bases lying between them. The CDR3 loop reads CASSQDDRDNFRSGNTQYF. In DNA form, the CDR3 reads TGTGCCAGCAGCCAAGATGACCGGGACAACTTTCGATCGGGGAATACGCAGTATTTT.

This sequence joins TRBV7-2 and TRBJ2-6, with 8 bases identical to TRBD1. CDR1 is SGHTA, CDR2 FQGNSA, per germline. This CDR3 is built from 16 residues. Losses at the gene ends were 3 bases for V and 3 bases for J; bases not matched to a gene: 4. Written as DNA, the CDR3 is TGTGCCAGCAGCTTGACCAGGGGGCTTGGGGCCAACGTCCTGACTTTC. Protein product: CASSLTRGLGANVLTF.

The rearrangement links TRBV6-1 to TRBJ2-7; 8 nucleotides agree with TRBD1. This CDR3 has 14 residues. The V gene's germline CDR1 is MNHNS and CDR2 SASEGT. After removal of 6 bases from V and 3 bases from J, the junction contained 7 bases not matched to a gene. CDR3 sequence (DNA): TGTGCCAGCAGCAGGGGGCTCCTGCTCTACGAGCAGTACGTC. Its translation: CASSRGLLLYEQYV.

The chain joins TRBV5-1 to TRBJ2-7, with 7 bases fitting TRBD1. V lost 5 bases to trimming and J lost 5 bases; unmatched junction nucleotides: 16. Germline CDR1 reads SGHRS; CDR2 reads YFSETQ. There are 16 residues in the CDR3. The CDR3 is CASRPQTGKNRNEQYF. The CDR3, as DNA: TGCGCCAGCAGACCGCAGACAGGGAAGAATAGGAACGAGCAGTACTTC. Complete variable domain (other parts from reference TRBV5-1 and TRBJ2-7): KAGVTQTPRYLIKTRGQQVTLSCSPISGHRSVSWYQQTPGQGLQFLFEYFSETQRNKGNFPGRFSGRQFSNSRSEMNVSTLELGDSALYLCASRPQTGKNRNEQYFGPGTRLTVT.

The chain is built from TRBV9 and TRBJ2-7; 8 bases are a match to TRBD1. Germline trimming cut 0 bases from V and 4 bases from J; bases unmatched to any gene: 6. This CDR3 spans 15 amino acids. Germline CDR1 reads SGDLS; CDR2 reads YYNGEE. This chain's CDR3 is CASSVDAGGWYEQYF. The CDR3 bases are TGTGCCAGCAGCGTAGATGCAGGGGGCTGGTACGAGCAGTACTTC.

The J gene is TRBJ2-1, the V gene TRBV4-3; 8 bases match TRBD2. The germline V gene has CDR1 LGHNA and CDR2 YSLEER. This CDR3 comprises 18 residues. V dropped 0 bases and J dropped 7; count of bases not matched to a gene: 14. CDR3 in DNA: TGCGCCAGCAGCCAAGATAGTTCACGGGGACTAGGCCATAATGAGCAGTTCTTC. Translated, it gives CASSQDSSRGLGHNEQFF.

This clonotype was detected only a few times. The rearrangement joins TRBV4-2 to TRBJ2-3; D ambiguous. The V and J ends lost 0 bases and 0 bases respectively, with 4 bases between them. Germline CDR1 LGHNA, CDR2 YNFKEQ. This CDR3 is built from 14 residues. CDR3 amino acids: CASSQEASTDTQYF. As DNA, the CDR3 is TGTGCCAGCAGCCAAGAGGCCAGCACAGATACGCAGTATTTT.

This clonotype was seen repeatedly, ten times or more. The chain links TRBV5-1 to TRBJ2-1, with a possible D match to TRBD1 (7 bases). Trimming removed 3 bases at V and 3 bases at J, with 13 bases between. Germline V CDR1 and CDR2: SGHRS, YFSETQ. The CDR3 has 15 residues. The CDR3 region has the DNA TGCGCCAGCAGCTACCAGGGGGGTGGCTACAATGAGCAGTTCTTC. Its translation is CASSYQGGGYNEQFF.

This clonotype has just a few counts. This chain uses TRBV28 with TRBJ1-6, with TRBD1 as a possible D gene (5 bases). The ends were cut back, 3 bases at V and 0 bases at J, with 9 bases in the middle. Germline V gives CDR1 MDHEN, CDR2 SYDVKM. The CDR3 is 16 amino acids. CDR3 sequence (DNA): TGTGCCAGCAGTTTTTGGGGGAGCTCCTATAATTCACCCCTCCACTTT. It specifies CASSFWGSSYNSPLHF.

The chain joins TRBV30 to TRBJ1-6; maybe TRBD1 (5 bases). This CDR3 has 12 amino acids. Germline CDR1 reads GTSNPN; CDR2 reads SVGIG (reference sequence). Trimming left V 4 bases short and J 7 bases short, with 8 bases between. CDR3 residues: CAWNQGNSPLHF. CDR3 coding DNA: TGTGCCTGGAATCAGGGAAATTCACCCCTCCACTTT.

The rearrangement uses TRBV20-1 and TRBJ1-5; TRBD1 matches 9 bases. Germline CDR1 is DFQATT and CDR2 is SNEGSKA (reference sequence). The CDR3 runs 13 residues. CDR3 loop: CGQGSYSNQPQHF. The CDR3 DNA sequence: TGCGGACAGGGGAGTTATAGCAATCAGCCCCAGCATTTT.

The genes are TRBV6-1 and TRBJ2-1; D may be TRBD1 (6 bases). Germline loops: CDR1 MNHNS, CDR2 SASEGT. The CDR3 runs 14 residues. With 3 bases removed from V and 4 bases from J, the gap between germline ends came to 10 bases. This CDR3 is CASSDSGDYNEQFF. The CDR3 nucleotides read TGTGCCAGCAGTGATTCAGGGGATTACAATGAGCAGTTCTTC.

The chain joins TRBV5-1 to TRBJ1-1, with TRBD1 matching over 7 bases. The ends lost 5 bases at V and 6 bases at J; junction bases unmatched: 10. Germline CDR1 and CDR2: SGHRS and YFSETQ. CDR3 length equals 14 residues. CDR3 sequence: CASRIAGGKPEAFF. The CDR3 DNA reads TGCGCCAGCAGAATAGCAGGGGGAAAGCCTGAAGCTTTCTTT.

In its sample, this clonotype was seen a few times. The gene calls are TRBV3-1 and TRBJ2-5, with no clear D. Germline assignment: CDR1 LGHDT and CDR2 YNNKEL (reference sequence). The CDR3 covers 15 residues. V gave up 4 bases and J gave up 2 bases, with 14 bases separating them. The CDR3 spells CASSPRGSKQETQYF. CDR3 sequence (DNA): TGTGCCAGCAGCCCCCGCGGCAGCAAACAAGAGACCCAGTACTTC.

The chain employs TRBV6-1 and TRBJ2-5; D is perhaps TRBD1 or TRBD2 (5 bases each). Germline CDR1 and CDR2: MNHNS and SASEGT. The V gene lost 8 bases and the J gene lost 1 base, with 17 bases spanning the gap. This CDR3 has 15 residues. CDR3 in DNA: TGTGCCAGCGAACCGGGACGCCGGGGCCAAGAGACCCAGTACTTC. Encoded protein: CASEPGRRGQETQYF.

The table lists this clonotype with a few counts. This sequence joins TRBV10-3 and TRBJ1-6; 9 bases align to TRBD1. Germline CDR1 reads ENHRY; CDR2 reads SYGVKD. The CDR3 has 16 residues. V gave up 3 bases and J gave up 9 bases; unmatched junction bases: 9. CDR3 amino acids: CAISDLVGQGRSPLHF. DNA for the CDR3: TGTGCCATCAGTGATCTCGTGGGACAGGGTCGTTCACCCCTCCACTTT.

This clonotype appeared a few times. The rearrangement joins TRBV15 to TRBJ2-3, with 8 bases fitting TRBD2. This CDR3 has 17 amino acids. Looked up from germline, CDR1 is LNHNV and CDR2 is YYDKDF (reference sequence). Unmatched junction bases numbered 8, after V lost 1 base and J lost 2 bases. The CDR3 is CATSRVRGGRPTDTQYF. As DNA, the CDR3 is TGTGCCACCAGCAGAGTACGGGGGGGACGTCCCACAGATACGCAGTATTTT.

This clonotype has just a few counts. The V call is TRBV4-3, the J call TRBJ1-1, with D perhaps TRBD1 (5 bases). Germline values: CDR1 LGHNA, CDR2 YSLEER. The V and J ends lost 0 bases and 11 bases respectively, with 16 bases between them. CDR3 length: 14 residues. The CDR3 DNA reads TGCGCCAGCAGCCAAGATAGGGCGCTAGGGGAGGCTTTCTTT. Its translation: CASSQDRALGEAFF.

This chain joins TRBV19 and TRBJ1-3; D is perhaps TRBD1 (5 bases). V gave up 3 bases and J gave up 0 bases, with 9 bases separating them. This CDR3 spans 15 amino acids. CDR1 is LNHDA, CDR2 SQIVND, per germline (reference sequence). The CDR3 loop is CASSIAGSSGNTIYF. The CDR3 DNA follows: TGTGCCAGTAGTATCGCAGGGAGCTCTGGAAACACCATATATTTT.